This TCR beta chain originates from a study of cytomegalovirus exposure and HLA in healthy donors. General observations from the study: In a later analysis, a genetic analysis reported fewer productive-TCR N-insertions in an Asian-associated ancestry cluster than the cohort average. Beyond CMV serostatus, there was no information to go on about immune exposure. Because they were indistinguishable, some V segments, including TRBV6-2 and TRBV6-3, were excluded.

The CDR3 spans 15 residues. The V end lost 2 bases, the J end lost 5 bases, and 16 bases lay between the germline ends. In germline, CDR1 is SGHTA, CDR2 FQGTGA. With 60 Vbeta and 13 Jbeta primers, the PCR was carried out. The protocol was immunoSEQ multiplex PCR, while the TCRdb copy is restricted to in-frame clones and leaves out a portion. The sample carries almost 70,000 clones, under 80% recorded once. In its sample, this clone was seen a few times. No antigen is known for it. The V and J genes are TRBV7-3 and TRBJ2-7; D possibly corresponds to TRBD2 (6 bases). The sample comprised PBMCs. This clonotype was sampled from a male donor in good health and CMV-seropositive. CDR3 DNA: TGTGCCAGCAGCTTACCGGGACCCAGGGAGGACGAGCAGTACTTC. This translates into CASSLPGPREDEQYF.